This TCR beta chain was profiled in a study of beta chain features in type 1 diabetes. Looked up from germline, CDR1 is GTSNPN and CDR2 is SVGIG (reference sequence). Trimming cost V 5 bases and J 6 bases, with 11 bases left between them. This CDR3 has 12 residues. Notes on this clone: Its antigen is still unknown.

Study results and caveats: All four CD4+ subsets of Type 1 diabetes patients contained TCRB CDR3s that were moderately but significantly shorter. Sampled from patients, naive, central memory and Treg TCRB repertoires appeared more similar than those sampled from healthy donors.

By way of CD45RO/CCR7/CD25/CD127/CD95/CD27, the CD4+ regulatory, stem cell-like memory, central memory and naive cells were sorted. Isolated RNA was reverse transcribed in full, so expressed TCRB transcripts were sequenced. Clones were read by immunoSEQ multiplex PCR, and TCRdb kept only the in-frame ones, dropping some. In the table there are 200,000 to 300,000 clones, 25% to 30% of which are singletons. This chain links TRBV30 with TRBJ2-1, with D tentatively TRBD1 or TRBD2 (6 bases each). The sequenced sample was central memory CD4+ T cells from blood. This sequence originates from a man under 40 in good health. The CDR3 protein is CAWGGGGNEQFF. The DNA for the CDR3 is TGTGCCTGGGGAGGAGGGGGCAATGAGCAGTTCTTC.